These T cell receptor beta chains were read from a single sample in a study of blood T cell repertoires in COVID-19. Sequencing used immunoSEQ multiplex PCR; TCRdb keeps in-frame clones, though not all of them. The sample lists around 76,000 clones; approximately 85% were seen once. Sequencing input: peripheral blood. The origin of the receptors is a man aged 80 or over with acute or convalescent COVID-19. CDR3s include the opening cysteine and the closing phenylalanine or tryptophan. A D gene is named only where the DNA matches it firmly. Clone size, where shown, is once, few, many, or a class for clones that have expanded.

v_call	d_call	j_call	clone_size	cdr3_nt	cdr3_aa
TRBV7-3	TRBD2	TRBJ2-3	NA	TGTGCCAGCAGCTTAATGCGGGGGGGATCGGAGACGCAGTATTTT	CASSLMRGGSETQYF
TRBV6-6	TRBD1	TRBJ1-1	NA	TGTGCCAGCAGCACTAACAGGGGCCTCGAGGCTGAAGCTTTCTTT	CASSTNRGLEAEAFF
TRBV19	NA	TRBJ2-3	NA	TGTGCCAGTAGTTCACACAGGGAAGGGACAGATACGCAGTATTTT	CASSSHREGTDTQYF
TRBV14	TRBD1	TRBJ2-7	once	TGTGCCAGCAGCCGACGTGTGGGACAGTCAGTTTACGAGCAGTACTTC	CASSRRVGQSVYEQYF
TRBV10-3	NA	TRBJ2-2	NA	TGTGCCATCAGTGAGTCCAGGGGATTGGGCACCGGGGAGCTGTTTTTT	CAISESRGLGTGELFF
TRBV27	NA	TRBJ1-5	NA	TGTGCCAGCAGTCCGATACGGGGGGCCGAACAGCCCCAGCATTTT	CASSPIRGAEQPQHF
TRBV6-5	NA	TRBJ1-1	NA	TGTGCCAGCAGTTTCCTGACAGGTTCCGAAGCTTTCTTT	CASSFLTGSEAFF
TRBV11-2	NA	TRBJ1-1	NA	TGTGCCAGCAGCTTAGTAGGGGAGAACACTGAAGCTTTCTTT	CASSLVGENTEAFF
TRBV19	TRBD1	TRBJ1-5	few	TGTGCCAGTAGTGCGAGAGGACAGGGGGGCTCTAATCGTCAGCCCCAGCATTTT	CASSARGQGGSNRQPQHF
TRBV5-4	NA	TRBJ1-3	NA	TGTGCCAGCAGCTTCCGGCAGGGGATTACTGGAAACACCATATATTTT	CASSFRQGITGNTIYF
TRBV6-4	NA	TRBJ1-5	few	TGTGCCAGCAGTGAGCAGGGTTATAGCAATCAGCCCCAGCATTTT	CASSEQGYSNQPQHF
TRBV6-5	TRBD2	TRBJ2-4	NA	TGTGCCAGCAGTCCTACTAGCGCGGGCATTCAGTACTTC	CASSPTSAGIQYF
TRBV5-1	TRBD1	TRBJ1-5	NA	TGCGCCAGCAGCACCGGACAGGACAATCAGCCCCAGCATTTT	CASSTGQDNQPQHF
TRBV5-1	TRBD1	TRBJ1-3	NA	TGCGCCAGCAGCTCCCGGACAGGGGGCGGGAACACCATATATTTT	CASSSRTGGGNTIYF
TRBV15	NA	TRBJ2-2	NA	TGTGCCACCAGCAGAGATTACTACTCGAACACCGGGGAGCTGTTTTTT	CATSRDYYSNTGELFF
TRBV20-1	NA	TRBJ2-3	NA	TGCAGTGCTAGTAGGGCGGGTTCCACAGATACGCAGTATTTT	CSASRAGSTDTQYF
TRBV12-3/TRBV12-4	TRBD2	TRBJ2-5	NA	TGTGCCATCTCGGGACTAGCGAAGACCCAGTACTTC	CAISGLAKTQYF
TRBV4-1	NA	TRBJ2-7	many	TGCGCCAGCAGCCAACCCTCACCGGGGGGCCTCTACGAGCAGTACTTC	CASSQPSPGGLYEQYF
TRBV28	NA	TRBJ2-5	few	TGTGCCAGCAGCCCCGGGGAGACCCAGTACTTC	CASSPGETQYF
TRBV29-1	NA	TRBJ1-1	NA	TGCAGCGTTGACGGGGGGCTCAGGACTGAAGCTTTCTTT	CSVDGGLRTEAFF
TRBV5-1	NA	TRBJ1-2	NA	TGCGCCAGCAGCTTGGCCGGCGGCCCTAACTATGGCTACACCTTC	CASSLAGGPNYGYTF
TRBV5-1	NA	TRBJ2-2	NA	TGCGCCAGCAGTAGGGACTCAAACACCGGGGAGCTGTTTTTT	CASSRDSNTGELFF
TRBV5-1	TRBD2	TRBJ2-3	NA	TGCGCCAGCAGCTGGGCTAGCGGGGGTACAGATACGCAGTATTTT	CASSWASGGTDTQYF
TRBV5-1	TRBD1	TRBJ1-2	once	TGCGCCAGCAGCGATGACAGGGGGCTTGGCTACACCTTC	CASSDDRGLGYTF
TRBV6-2/TRBV6-3	NA	TRBJ1-1	NA	TGTGCCAGCAGTCGCCTCGACAGGCTGGGGACTGAAGCTTTCTTT	CASSRLDRLGTEAFF
TRBV19	NA	TRBJ2-7	NA	TGTGCCAGTAGGGCGGGCGGAACCTACGAGCAGTACTTC	CASRAGGTYEQYF
TRBV9	NA	TRBJ2-5	NA	TGTGCCAGCAGCGTAGGCATTTTAGCTGGGGAGCAAGAGACCCAGTACTTC	CASSVGILAGEQETQYF
TRBV7-9	TRBD2	TRBJ2-7	NA	TGTGCCAGCAGCTCTCCTCTTAGCGGGCCAAAGGGGCAGTACTTC	CASSSPLSGPKGQYF